A selection of T cell receptor beta chains follows, all from one sample in a study of graft-versus-host responses after intestinal transplantation. Some clones are missing from TCRdb's copy, which holds only in-frame ones; the method was immunoSEQ multiplex PCR. Here the sample spans just over 85,000 clones, under 95% being singletons. These TCRs' antigens remain unknown. Material: unstimulated CD8+ T cells sorted from spleen or lymph node cells, obtained before transplant. The receptor set was obtained from a human donor who was the organ donor for an intestinal transplant. Each CDR3 is given with its conserved first and last residue. Each record gives: CDR3 DNA, CDR3 protein, clone size, D gene, J gene, V gene. D genes are given only for firm matches. Expanded clones are given a class, and other clones once, few, many or no size at all.

TGCGCCAGCAGCCAAGATCGCAGGGGGAACACTGAAGCTTTCTTT,CASSQDRRGNTEAFF,few,.,TRBJ1-1,TRBV4-3
TGTGCCAGCAGCGTAGCTACGACAGGGGGCATCTATGGCTACACCTTC,CASSVATTGGIYGYTF,.,TRBD1,TRBJ1-2,TRBV9
TGCGCCAGCAGCTCTCTAGCGGGGGGAACAGATACGCAGTATTTT,CASSSLAGGTDTQYF,.,TRBD2,TRBJ2-3,TRBV5-1
TGCAGTGCTAGTACTCACCTGGAGCAGTACTTC,CSASTHLEQYF,.,.,TRBJ2-7,TRBV20-1
TGCGCCAGCAGTCAATCTCTCGACAGATTAAACACTGAAGCTTTCTTT,CASSQSLDRLNTEAFF,.,.,TRBJ1-1,TRBV23-1
TGTGCCAGCAGCCACGGACAGGGTAATCCCTATGGCTACACCTTC,CASSHGQGNPYGYTF,.,TRBD1,TRBJ1-2,TRBV7-9
TGCGCCAGCAGCCAAACATCAGGGGTCGAGCAGTACTTC,CASSQTSGVEQYF,.,.,TRBJ2-7,TRBV4-1
TGTGCCAGCAGCGAATATGGGGGCGGAGTGGATACGCAGTATTTT,CASSEYGGGVDTQYF,.,.,TRBJ2-3,TRBV7-3
TGTGCCAGCAGCTTATTAGGCATAGGGGATGGCTACACCTTC,CASSLLGIGDGYTF,.,.,TRBJ1-2,TRBV7-9
TGTGCCAGCAGTGAAGCCGGCTCCTACGAGCAGTACTTC,CASSEAGSYEQYF,.,.,TRBJ2-7,TRBV6-1
TGTGCCAGCAGCCCCCCGGGGGGCGGGGACATTCAGTACTTC,CASSPPGGGDIQYF,.,.,TRBJ2-4,TRBV7-9
TGTGCCAGCAGTCCAACTAGACTGATCCAAGAGACCCAGTACTTC,CASSPTRLIQETQYF,.,.,TRBJ2-5,TRBV7-2
TGTGCCAGTGGGGGGACAGATACGCAGTATTTT,CASGGTDTQYF,.,.,TRBJ2-3,TRBV27
TGTGCCAGCAGCGTAGGGTCCGGCACTGAAGCTTTCTTT,CASSVGSGTEAFF,.,.,TRBJ1-1,TRBV9
TGCGCCAGCAGCCAAGATCTAGGGCAGGGGGCGCCCGAGCAGTACTTC,CASSQDLGQGAPEQYF,.,TRBD1,TRBJ2-7,TRBV4-3
TGTGCCAGCAGTTTCCTAGCGGGGGGCAGCACAGATACGCAGTATTTT,CASSFLAGGSTDTQYF,.,TRBD2,TRBJ2-3,TRBV27
TGTGCCAGCAGCGACGGGGGTTCCACTGAAGCTTTCTTT,CASSDGGSTEAFF,.,.,TRBJ1-1,TRBV4-2
TGTGCCAGCAGCTTTCTCGGTCGTACCCTCGGGTTCGCTGAAGCTTTCTTT,CASSFLGRTLGFAEAFF,once,.,TRBJ1-1,TRBV7-2
TGTGCCAGCAGCGGAGGGGCCGGGACTAGCGGGGGGGAGACCCAGTACTTC,CASSGGAGTSGGETQYF,.,TRBD2,TRBJ2-5,TRBV9
TGTGCCAGCAGTTTATCCTATCAGGAAGCGGGAGGGAACTACTACGAGCAGTACTTC,CASSLSYQEAGGNYYEQYF,.,TRBD2,TRBJ2-7,TRBV27
TGCGCCAGCAGCTTAGAACCTCAGGGGGCGCTTTCTGGGGCCAACGTCCTGACTTTC,CASSLEPQGALSGANVLTF,.,TRBD1,TRBJ2-6,TRBV5-1
TGTGCCAGCAGCTCGTTAGAGGACAAAAACATTCAGTACTTC,CASSSLEDKNIQYF,.,.,TRBJ2-4,TRBV5-4
TGCGCCAGCAGCCAGGGGACTAGTCCAGCGGACAATGAGCAGTTCTTC,CASSQGTSPADNEQFF,.,TRBD2,TRBJ2-1,TRBV4-3
TGTGCCAGCAGCTTAACAGGGGGTGACGATGGCTACACCTTC,CASSLTGGDDGYTF,.,TRBD1,TRBJ1-2,TRBV28
TGCAGCGTTGATGGGGGGAACTACTACGAGCAGTACTTC,CSVDGGNYYEQYF,.,.,TRBJ2-7,TRBV29-1
TGCGCCAGCAGCCCGGCGGGGAGGGAGGGGAGCACTGAAGCTTTCTTT,CASSPAGREGSTEAFF,.,.,TRBJ1-1,TRBV5-1
TGTGCCAGCGGGTGGGGGGGCGAGCAGTTCTTC,CASGWGGEQFF,.,.,TRBJ2-1,TRBV2
TGTGCCATCTGGACTAGCGGGGGGGCCGGGGAGACCCAGTACTTC,CAIWTSGGAGETQYF,.,TRBD2,TRBJ2-5,TRBV10-3
TGTGCCAGTTTGGGACAGGGGGCTAGCTACACCTTC,CASLGQGASYTF,.,TRBD1,TRBJ1-2,TRBV19
TGTGCCAGCAGCCAAGATTTTGGGGGGACCTTCTATGAGCAGTTCTTC,CASSQDFGGTFYEQFF,.,.,TRBJ2-1,TRBV4-2
TGTGCCAGCACCTCCAGGACCGGGAAATCGGATACGCAGTATTTT,CASTSRTGKSDTQYF,.,.,TRBJ2-3,TRBV5-4
TGCAGCGCCGGGGGACAGGGCTTCGAGCAGTACTTC,CSAGGQGFEQYF,once,TRBD1,TRBJ2-7,TRBV29-1
TGTGCCACCAGAGGACAGGGGGAAGAGACCCAGTACTTC,CATRGQGEETQYF,.,TRBD1,TRBJ2-5,TRBV15
TGTGCCAGCAGACTTGGACAGGCTCAGTACTTC,CASRLGQAQYF,.,TRBD1,TRBJ2-4,TRBV27
TGCGCCAGCAGCCAGGGACTAGGAATCGCAGATACGCAGTATTTT,CASSQGLGIADTQYF,.,TRBD2,TRBJ2-3,TRBV4-1
TGTGCCAGCAGTTACCCGGGACACTCTAATTCACCCCTCCACTTT,CASSYPGHSNSPLHF,.,.,TRBJ1-6,TRBV6-8
TGTGCCAGTAGTTCCGGGACAATACAAGAGACCCAGTACTTC,CASSSGTIQETQYF,.,.,TRBJ2-5,TRBV19
TGTGCCAGCTCACCCCAGGGGAACACTGAAGCTTTCTTT,CASSPQGNTEAFF,.,.,TRBJ1-1,TRBV18
TGTGCCAGCAGCTTAGGGGCAACCACCGGGGAGCTGTTTTTT,CASSLGATTGELFF,.,.,TRBJ2-2,TRBV5-4
TGTGCCAGCAGCCAGACGGACACCAGCTCCTACGAGCAGTACTTC,CASSQTDTSSYEQYF,.,.,TRBJ2-7,TRBV4-2
TGTGCCAGCTTGGACAGACAAGCCACCGGGGAGCTGTTTTTT,CASLDRQATGELFF,.,.,TRBJ2-2,TRBV28
TGTGCCAGCAGCTTAGTGCAGGAGGGCACTGAAGCTTTCTTT,CASSLVQEGTEAFF,.,.,TRBJ1-1,TRBV7-8
TGTGCCTGGGGGGGGGAAATAGGCTACAATGAGCAGTTCTTC,CAWGGEIGYNEQFF,.,TRBD2,TRBJ2-1,TRBV30
TGTGCCAGCATCAGCGGGGTTGAGGAGCAGTTCTTC,CASISGVEEQFF,.,TRBD2,TRBJ2-1,TRBV27
TGTGCCAGTAGTAGTTTGTTATACACTGAAGCTTTCTTT,CASSSLLYTEAFF,few,.,TRBJ1-1,TRBV19
TGTGCCAGCAGCACGTTACAGACAGAATACACCTTC,CASSTLQTEYTF,.,.,TRBJ1-2,TRBV11-2
TGTGCCAGCAGTGCGGGACAGATCTATGGCTACACCTTC,CASSAGQIYGYTF,.,TRBD1,TRBJ1-2,TRBV2
TGTGCCAGCAGTTTATCGGCAGGGGGCGGAACCGGGGAGCTGTTTTTT,CASSLSAGGGTGELFF,.,TRBD1,TRBJ2-2,TRBV27
TGCGCCAGCAGCGAGGCCCCAGGGGCTGGGGCCAACGTCCTGACTTTC,CASSEAPGAGANVLTF,.,.,TRBJ2-6,TRBV5-1
TGTGCCAGCTCACCCCTAGCGGGGGGGCGGGCGGATACGCAGTATTTT,CASSPLAGGRADTQYF,.,TRBD2,TRBJ2-3,TRBV18
TGTGCCAGCAGTTCAACTCCCGGGACAGGGGAGAACCCCAATCAGCCCCAGCATTTT,CASSSTPGTGENPNQPQHF,.,TRBD1,TRBJ1-5,TRBV28
TGTGCCAGCAGCTGGGGGACTGCGGAGACCCAGTACTTC,CASSWGTAETQYF,.,.,TRBJ2-5,TRBV2
TGTGCCAGCAGTGGGGGGGTAGTCGGGGAGCTGTTTTTT,CASSGGVVGELFF,.,TRBD2,TRBJ2-2,TRBV6-5
TGTGCCAGCAGTGAATGGAGTCGGGACAGAAGTAATCAGCCCCAGCATTTT,CASSEWSRDRSNQPQHF,.,TRBD1,TRBJ1-5,TRBV6-1
TGTGCCAGCAGCGGTGGGGGGGCGCCCACTGAAGCTTTCTTT,CASSGGGAPTEAFF,.,.,TRBJ1-1,TRBV7-6
TGTGCCACCCTGGACTTGAATGAGCAGTTCTTC,CATLDLNEQFF,.,.,TRBJ2-1,TRBV6-1
TGTGCCAGCAGCCAAGACACCGGGACAGGGACCTACGAGCAGTACTTC,CASSQDTGTGTYEQYF,.,TRBD1,TRBJ2-7,TRBV4-2
TGTGCCAGCAGTTGGGCAGGGCTTATGTATGAGCAGTTCTTC,CASSWAGLMYEQFF,.,.,TRBJ2-1,TRBV27
TGTGCCAGCAGTTCCCCGGGACAGGGGTACAATGAGCAGTTCTTC,CASSSPGQGYNEQFF,.,TRBD1,TRBJ2-1,TRBV27